Listed below are T cell receptor beta chains from one sample, sequenced in a study of cytomegalovirus exposure and HLA in healthy donors. Sequencing was performed with immunoSEQ multiplex PCR; in TCRdb, only in-frame clones are kept and a portion is missing. This table holds approximately 140,000 clones, roughly 86% found once. The sequencing input was PBMCs. The origin of the receptors is a woman aged 25 to 39 in good health and CMV-seronegative. Each CDR3 is given with its conserved first and last residue. The order of the fields is CDR3 length, D gene, J gene, V gene, clone size, CDR3 protein, CDR3 DNA. D genes are given only for firm matches. The size field is filled for only some rows; it gives once, few, many or a size class.

16 | TRBD2 | TRBJ2-1 | TRBV27 | . | CASSFKGGLAFNEQFF | TGTGCCAGCAGTTTTAAAGGGGGACTAGCGTTCAATGAGCAGTTCTTC
15 | . | TRBJ2-1 | TRBV10-3 | . | CAISESIGAYNEQFF | TGTGCCATCAGTGAGTCGATAGGGGCTTACAATGAGCAGTTCTTC
14 | . | TRBJ1-4 | TRBV5-1 | . | CASSLAGSNEKLFF | TGCGCCAGCAGCTTGGCAGGGTCCAATGAAAAACTGTTTTTT
12 | . | TRBJ2-5 | TRBV18 | . | CASSRGGETQYF | TGTGCCAGCTCCCGAGGAGGGGAGACCCAGTACTTC
15 | TRBD2 | TRBJ2-5 | TRBV5-1 | . | CASSLGTSGEETQYF | TGCGCCAGCAGCTTGGGAACTAGCGGTGAAGAGACCCAGTACTTC
15 | . | TRBJ1-4 | TRBV2 | . | CASSNRDMGNEKLFF | TGTGCCAGCAGTAATAGGGACATGGGTAATGAAAAACTGTTTTTT
14 | TRBD2 | TRBJ2-1 | TRBV28 | . | CASASSGGYNEQFF | TGTGCCAGCGCATCTAGCGGGGGGTACAATGAGCAGTTCTTC
14 | . | TRBJ2-3 | TRBV7-7 | . | CASSLYGELGTQYF | TGTGCTAGCAGCTTATATGGTGAACTCGGTACGCAGTATTTT
15 | . | TRBJ2-7 | TRBV6-6 | . | CASSNRGAGTYEQYF | TGTGCCAGCAGCAACCGGGGGGCCGGGACCTACGAGCAGTACTTC
17 | TRBD2 | TRBJ2-1 | TRBV11-3 | . | CASSLSIRGELVDEQFF | TGTGCCAGCAGTTTAAGCATTCGGGGGGAACTCGTCGATGAGCAGTTCTTC
15 | TRBD2 | TRBJ2-3 | TRBV19 | . | CASSIPASGADTQYF | TGTGCCAGTAGTATACCCGCTAGCGGGGCAGATACGCAGTATTTT
14 | . | TRBJ2-1 | TRBV9 | once | CASSPHSRYNEQFF | TGTGCCAGCAGCCCACACTCCAGGTACAATGAGCAGTTCTTC
14 | . | TRBJ2-7 | TRBV6-5 | . | CASSYQRVGYEQYF | TGTGCCAGCAGTTACCAGCGGGTCGGCTACGAGCAGTACTTC
17 | . | TRBJ2-2 | TRBV11-2 | . | CASSPWYSLRGTGELFF | TGTGCCAGCAGCCCGTGGTACAGTCTAAGGGGAACCGGGGAGCTGTTTTTT
16 | TRBD1 | TRBJ1-1 | TRBV19 | . | CASSVRSRGLGTEAFF | TGTGCCAGTAGTGTAAGGAGCAGGGGGCTGGGCACTGAAGCTTTCTTT
14 | . | TRBJ1-1 | TRBV15 | . | CATWVGGTNTEAFF | TGTGCCACCTGGGTCGGCGGGACGAACACTGAAGCTTTCTTT
14 | . | TRBJ1-1 | TRBV2 | . | CASSINRENTEAFF | TGTGCCAGCAGCATAAATCGGGAAAACACTGAAGCTTTCTTT
15 | . | TRBJ2-1 | TRBV7-8 | . | CASSFTGSRGNEQFF | TGTGCCAGCAGCTTCACCGGGAGCAGAGGCAATGAGCAGTTCTTC
13 | . | TRBJ1-5 | TRBV15 | once | CATSRDGNQPQHF | TGTGCCACCAGCAGAGACGGCAATCAGCCCCAGCATTTT
15 | TRBD1 | TRBJ1-1 | TRBV13 | . | CASSSGTGLNTEAFF | TGTGCCAGCAGCTCGGGGACAGGGTTGAACACTGAAGCTTTCTTT
14 | . | TRBJ1-5 | TRBV9 | . | CASSVGGSNQPQHF | TGTGCCAGCAGCGTCGGGGGTAGCAATCAGCCCCAGCATTTT
14 | . | TRBJ2-5 | TRBV10-3 | . | CAISVISSQETQYF | TGTGCCATCAGTGTAATTAGTTCCCAAGAGACCCAGTACTTC
15 | TRBD2 | TRBJ2-7 | TRBV27 | . | CASSLSISGGYAQYF | TGTGCCAGCAGTTTATCGATCAGCGGGGGTTATGCGCAGTACTTC
15 | TRBD1 | TRBJ2-2 | TRBV5-1 | . | CASSPRQGWAGELFF | TGCGCCAGCAGCCCCAGACAGGGATGGGCCGGGGAGCTGTTTTTT